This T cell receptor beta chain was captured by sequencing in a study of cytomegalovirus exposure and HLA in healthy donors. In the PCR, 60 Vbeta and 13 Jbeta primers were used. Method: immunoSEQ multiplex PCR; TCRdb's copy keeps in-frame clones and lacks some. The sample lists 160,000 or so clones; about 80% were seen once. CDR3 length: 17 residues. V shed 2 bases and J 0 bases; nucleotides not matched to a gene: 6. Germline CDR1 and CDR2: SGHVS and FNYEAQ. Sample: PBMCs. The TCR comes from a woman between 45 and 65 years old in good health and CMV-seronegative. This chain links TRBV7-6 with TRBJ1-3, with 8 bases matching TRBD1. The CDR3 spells CASSLSQGVFSGNTIYF. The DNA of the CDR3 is TGTGCCAGCAGCTTATCACAGGGGGTTTTCTCTGGAAACACCATATATTTT.